A single TCR beta chain is shown here with its context. CDR3 length: 13 amino acids. V shed 5 bases and J shed 3 bases, with 11 bases lying between them. Germline loops: CDR1 MNHNS, CDR2 SASEGT. The record originates from a study of CD8+ T cells in alopecia areata. The sequencing template was cDNA reverse transcribed from extracted RNA. Using immunoSEQ multiplex PCR, the repertoire was profiled, and TCRdb retains in-frame clones only, with some absent. The repertoire holds some 210,000 clones, with about 60% as singletons. Sequencing used CD4+ T cells sorted from blood, obtained at week 0. The sequence came from a human donor with alopecia areata. This chain links TRBV6-1 with TRBJ2-7; D is uncertain. CDR3: CASSLKDGYEQYF. The DNA for the CDR3 is TGTGCCAGCAGTTTAAAGGATGGCTACGAGCAGTACTTC.